This T cell receptor (beta chain) was profiled in a study of blood T cell repertoires in COVID-19. On the study more broadly: Sample material is recorded as cDNA or gDNA derived from T cells, B-cell-depleted T cells, or PBMCs.

Per the germline V gene, CDR1 is MGHRA and CDR2 is YSYEKL. The CDR3 consists of 15 residues. Trimming removed 6 bases at V and 1 base at J, with 15 bases between. Per the original data handling: Reference gene primers were amplified, and this amplification served to estimate nucleated cell counts. TCRdb keeps only in-frame clones here, not all; method: immunoSEQ multiplex PCR. Clone size and V and J calls were adopted from that table, with D and trimming inferred from the DNA. The repertoire includes nearly 110,000 clones, 60% to 85% of them detected once, and 4.3% sits in the top ten. The V and J genes are TRBV4-1 and TRBJ1-2; the D is unclear. The sequenced sample was peripheral blood. The TCR was taken from a man in his 70s with acute or convalescent COVID-19. Here the CDR3 reads CASRHENSVNYGYTF. The CDR3 nucleotides are TGCGCCAGCAGACACGAGAACAGTGTTAACTATGGCTACACCTTC.